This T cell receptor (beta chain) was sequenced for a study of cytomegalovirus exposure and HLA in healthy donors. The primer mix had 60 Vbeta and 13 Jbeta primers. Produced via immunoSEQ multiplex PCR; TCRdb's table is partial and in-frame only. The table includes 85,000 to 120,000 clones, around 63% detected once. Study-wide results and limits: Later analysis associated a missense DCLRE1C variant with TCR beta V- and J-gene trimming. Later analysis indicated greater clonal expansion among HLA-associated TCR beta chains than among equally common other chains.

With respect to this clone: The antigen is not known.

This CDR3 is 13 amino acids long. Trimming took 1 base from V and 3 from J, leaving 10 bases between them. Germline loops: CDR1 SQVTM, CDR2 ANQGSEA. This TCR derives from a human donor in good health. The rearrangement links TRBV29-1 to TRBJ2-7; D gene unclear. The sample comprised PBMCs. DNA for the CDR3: TGCAGCGTTGAAGGCAGGAACGACTACGAGCAGTACTTC. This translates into CSVEGRNDYEQYF.